This T cell receptor (beta chain) appears in the sequencing data of a study of T-cell memory formation after mild COVID-19. In the study overall: Clustering of TCRs was largely donor specific. Findings and caveats of the study: Chiefly within CM and EM were the contracting CD4+ clones; CD8+ ones were within EMRA. Contracting clones, day 15 to 85, had balanced CD4/CD8, and later expanders favored CD4+.

A note on this clonotype: Its antigen remains unknown.

TCRdb re-analysed the 5' RACE reads in MiXCR, keeping a single row per CDR3 protein. Of hundreds of thousands of distinct CDR3 sequences listed, less than 20% were seen once; the top ten hold under 2.5%. The junction had 5 bases not matched to a gene; V was cut back by 5 bases and J by 0 bases. Germline lookup yields CDR1 SEHNR and CDR2 FQNEAQ (reference sequence). CDR3 length: 15 amino acids. The sequenced sample consisted of PBMCs or a T cell subset sorted from them (not recorded which). The origin of this receptor is an adult woman who had mild COVID-19 (a few samples of this study predate the infection). Cell type and time point are not known. The chain couples TRBV7-9 to TRBJ2-7; 9 bases agree with TRBD1. CDR3 in amino acids: CASSQGTGISYEQYF. DNA for the CDR3: TGTGCCAGCAGCCAAGGGACAGGGATCTCCTACGAGCAGTACTTC. The variable domain in full, with the rest retrieved from reference TRBV7-9 and TRBJ2-7, is DTGVSQNPRHKITKRGQNVTFRCDPISEHNRLYWYRQTLGQGPEFLTYFQNEAQLEKSRLLSDRFSAERPKGSFSTLEIQRTEQGDSAMYLCASSQGTGISYEQYFGPGTRLTVT.